Listed below are T cell receptor beta chains from one sample, sequenced in a study of T cells in Graves' hyperthyroidism and ophthalmopathy. TCRdb re-called the multiplex PCR reads with MiXCR, one entry per CDR3 protein. The sample lists roughly 500,000 distinct CDR3 sequences, around 24% occurring once. Sequencing input: blood. These receptors all come from a woman in her 30s with Graves' ophthalmopathy. Both conserved end residues are part of each CDR3. The order of the fields is J gene, V gene, D gene, clone size, CDR3 protein, CDR3 DNA. A D gene is named only where the DNA matches it firmly. Clone size appears in some rows only: once, few, many, or a class for an expanded clone.

J gene: TRBJ1-1
V gene: TRBV7-9
D gene: .
clone size: many
CDR3 protein: CASSLNRDGTEAFF
CDR3 DNA: TGTGCCAGCAGCTTAAACCGGGACGGCACTGAAGCTTTCTTT

J gene: TRBJ2-5
V gene: TRBV7-2
D gene: TRBD2
clone size: .
CDR3 protein: CASSLEMVAGETQYF
CDR3 DNA: TGTGCCAGCAGCTTAGAGATGGTAGCGGGAGAGACCCAGTACTTC

J gene: TRBJ2-5
V gene: TRBV5-1
D gene: TRBD1
clone size: many
CDR3 protein: CASSRDRVGETQYF
CDR3 DNA: TGCGCCAGCAGCCGGGACAGGGTCGGGGAGACCCAGTACTTC

J gene: TRBJ2-6
V gene: TRBV7-8
D gene: .
clone size: many
CDR3 protein: CAGSFTDRVLTF
CDR3 DNA: TGTGCCGGCAGCTTTACCGACAGAGTCCTGACTTTC

J gene: TRBJ1-2
V gene: TRBV20-1
D gene: TRBD1
clone size: .
CDR3 protein: CSASTGGYGYTF
CDR3 DNA: TGCAGTGCGTCGACAGGGGGCTATGGCTACACCTTC

J gene: TRBJ2-5
V gene: TRBV10-3
D gene: .
clone size: many
CDR3 protein: CAISEVKETQYF
CDR3 DNA: TGTGCCATCAGTGAAGTGAAAGAGACCCAGTACTTC

J gene: TRBJ2-5
V gene: TRBV14
D gene: .
clone size: many
CDR3 protein: CASSQVLGQETQYF
CDR3 DNA: TGTGCCAGCAGCCAAGTCTTGGGCCAAGAGACCCAGTACTTC

J gene: TRBJ2-7
V gene: TRBV2
D gene: .
clone size: .
CDR3 protein: CASSFFSYEQYF
CDR3 DNA: TGTGCCAGCAGTTTTTTTTCCTACGAGCAGTACTTC

J gene: TRBJ2-7
V gene: TRBV9
D gene: TRBD1
clone size: .
CDR3 protein: CASSPGGQGFYEQYF
CDR3 DNA: TGTGCCAGCAGCCCAGGGGGACAGGGTTTCTACGAGCAGTACTTC

J gene: TRBJ1-2
V gene: TRBV5-6
D gene: .
clone size: .
CDR3 protein: CASSLRQPSYGYTF
CDR3 DNA: TGTGCCAGCAGCTTGAGACAGCCCAGCTATGGCTACACCTTC

J gene: TRBJ1-1
V gene: TRBV6-1
D gene: .
clone size: many
CDR3 protein: CASRKPGQNTEAFF
CDR3 DNA: TGTGCCAGCAGGAAGCCTGGACAGAACACTGAAGCTTTCTTT

J gene: TRBJ2-5
V gene: TRBV7-9
D gene: .
clone size: .
CDR3 protein: CASSPTGPAPETQYF
CDR3 DNA: TGTGCCAGCAGCCCCACAGGCCCTGCCCCAGAGACCCAGTACTTC

J gene: TRBJ2-7
V gene: TRBV6-1
D gene: TRBD1
clone size: few
CDR3 protein: CALVDRGSYEQYF
CDR3 DNA: TGTGCCCTTGTGGACAGGGGGTCCTACGAGCAGTACTTC

J gene: TRBJ2-4
V gene: TRBV11-2
D gene: TRBD1
clone size: many
CDR3 protein: CASSLLQGSDKYF
CDR3 DNA: TGTGCCAGCAGCTTATTACAGGGGTCGGATAAGTACTTC

J gene: TRBJ1-6
V gene: TRBV11-1
D gene: .
clone size: .
CDR3 protein: CASSLVAGSDNSPLHF
CDR3 DNA: TGTGCCAGCAGCTTAGTTGCGGGGTCAGATAATTCACCCCTCCACTTT

J gene: TRBJ1-3
V gene: TRBV28
D gene: .
clone size: many
CDR3 protein: CASSLEASGNTIYF
CDR3 DNA: TGTGCCAGCAGTTTAGAGGCCTCTGGAAACACCATATATTTT